This T cell receptor beta chain was sequenced for a study of T cells expressing NK-cell markers. Germline V gene lookup returns CDR1 SGHRS and CDR2 YFSETQ. This CDR3 has 15 residues. Each CDR3 protein gets one entry in TCRdb, which reprocessed the 5' RACE reads and gives no DNA. The sample data list roughly 450,000 distinct CDR3 sequences. Sequenced input: blood T cells: a sorted CD56 or NKG2C T cell subset, CD4+ or CD8+ T cells, or bulk PBMC T cells (not recorded which). This receptor was taken from a woman aged 45-65 years in good health. This sequence joins TRBV5-1 and TRBJ2-1; absent DNA, TCRdb's TRBD2 call cannot be checked. CDR3 in amino acids: CASSPGLAGNNEQFF.